This TCR beta chain was recovered during a study of Ad26.COV2.S vaccination and SARS-CoV-2 variants. The study's findings and limits: Ad26.COV2.S recipients had broader spike-specific TCRs (P = 0.0014). Placebo recipients and vaccine recipients were similar in non-spike TCR breadth.

Germline CDR1 SEHNR, CDR2 FQNEAQ (reference sequence). V lost 5 bases, J lost 6 bases, and 16 bases stayed unmatched. This CDR3 is 17 amino acids long. Clones were sequenced by immunoSEQ multiplex PCR, and TCRdb holds only the in-frame ones, with some missing. The table lists 300,000 to 400,000 clones, around 89% of them singletons, with around 6.6% in the top ten. As for this clone: Its antigen remains unknown.

Treatment reported: about 20 received Ad26.COV2.S at low or high dose, single or two shots; about 5 received placebo; per-sample allocation not given. The study sampled participants on day 63 after the first vaccine or placebo injection. The V and J genes are TRBV7-9 and TRBJ1-5; 7 bases line up with TRBD1. Source: peripheral blood, taken in a trial of Ad26.COV2.S vaccine versus placebo. The clonotype comes from a person between 18 and 65 years old who received the Ad26.COV2.S COVID-19 vaccine or a placebo. The CDR3 region has the DNA TGTGCCAGCAGCCAATTGGCAGTAACAGGGGACAGTCAGCCCCAGCATTTT. The encoded protein is CASSQLAVTGDSQPQHF.